Listed below are T cell receptor beta chains from one sample, sequenced in a study of blood T cells in healthy people across ages. TCRdb used MiXCR to reprocess the 5' RACE reads, holding one entry per CDR3 protein. The data hold fewer than 2,000,000 distinct CDR3 sequences, with more than 35% observed a single time. The specimen was blood. Receptors were obtained from a human donor in good health. CDR3s include the opening cysteine and the closing phenylalanine or tryptophan. A D gene is named only where the DNA matches it firmly. Some rows mark clone size as missing; the rest say once, few, many or name a class of expanded clone.

length | size | D | J | V | DNA | CDR3
20 | NA | NA | TRBJ2-6 | TRBV4-3 | TGCGCCAGCAGCCAAGAGTCTCGTTGGGGGTTGGGTTCTGGGGCCAACGTCCTGACTTTC | CASSQESRWGLGSGANVLTF
14 | few | TRBD2 | TRBJ2-1 | TRBV5-5 | TGTGCCAGCACCTATCTAGCGGGGGGGCGCGAGCAGTTCTTC | CASTYLAGGREQFF
16 | many | NA | TRBJ2-5 | TRBV20-1 | TGCAGTGCTAGAGATCTTCTCCGGGGGGCCCAAAAGACCCAGTACTTC | CSARDLLRGAQKTQYF
12 | NA | NA | TRBJ1-4 | TRBV5-8 | TGTGCCAGCAGTGAACTTTGGGAAAAACTGTTTTTT | CASSELWEKLFF
15 | NA | NA | TRBJ2-3 | TRBV20-1 | TGCAGTGCACACTTTGGAGGGGCTTCCACAGATACGCAGTATTTT | CSAHFGGASTDTQYF
13 | NA | TRBD2 | TRBJ2-5 | TRBV20-1 | TGCAGTGCTCGGGAGGACCCCCAGGAGACCCAGTACTTC | CSAREDPQETQYF
17 | NA | TRBD2 | TRBJ2-4 | TRBV15 | TGTGCCACCAGCAGAGATATAACTAGCGGGGCCAAAAACATTCAGTACTTC | CATSRDITSGAKNIQYF
11 | NA | NA | TRBJ2-1 | TRBV20-1 | TGCAGTGCTAGAACTCGTAATGAGCAGTTCTTC | CSARTRNEQFF
12 | few | TRBD1 | TRBJ1-6 | TRBV29-1 | TGCAGCGTTGGACAGGGGGATTCACCCCTCCACTTT | CSVGQGDSPLHF
13 | NA | NA | TRBJ1-2 | TRBV5-1 | TGCGCCAGCAGCTCAGAGTTTGTCTATGGCTACACCTTC | CASSSEFVYGYTF
18 | NA | TRBD1 | TRBJ1-2 | TRBV4-1 | TGCGCCAGCAGCCACCGTTCTCCCATCCGGGACAGGGATCGTGGCTACACCTTC | CASSHRSPIRDRDRGYTF
15 | NA | NA | TRBJ2-1 | TRBV10-3 | TGTGCCATCAGTGGTCGGGCCCGCGGGCCAGATGAGCAGTTCTTC | CAISGRARGPDEQFF
18 | NA | TRBD1 | TRBJ2-7 | TRBV7-9 | TGTGCCAGCAGCTTAGCGGGAAAGGGGGCATGGGGTTGGTACGAGCAGTACTTC | CASSLAGKGAWGWYEQYF
14 | few | TRBD1 | TRBJ1-5 | TRBV5-4 | TGTGCCACCAGCGTGGGAGGGGGCAGTCAGCCCCAGCATTTT | CATSVGGGSQPQHF
20 | NA | TRBD2 | TRBJ2-2 | TRBV20-1 | TGCAGTGCTAGAGATTCGGGACGACTAGCGGGGGCCATGAACACCGGGGAGCTGTTTTTT | CSARDSGRLAGAMNTGELFF
15 | once | NA | TRBJ2-7 | TRBV27 | TGTGCCAGCAGTTATCAACAGGGTCCCCCCTACGAGCAGTACTTC | CASSYQQGPPYEQYF
13 | NA | NA | TRBJ2-7 | TRBV6-1 | TGTGCCAGCATAGAGGACACCTACTACGAGCAGTACTTC | CASIEDTYYEQYF
14 | NA | NA | TRBJ2-7 | TRBV27 | TGTGCCAGCAGTTTGGCAGGGTTTGGGGACGAGCAGTACTTC | CASSLAGFGDEQYF
12 | many | NA | TRBJ2-5 | TRBV14 | TGTGCCAGCAGCCAACTACAAGAGACCCAGTACTTC | CASSQLQETQYF
15 | few | TRBD1 | TRBJ2-1 | TRBV20-1 | TGCAGTGCTAGAGATCGAAGGACAGGCTACAATGAGCAGTTCTTC | CSARDRRTGYNEQFF
12 | NA | NA | TRBJ1-2 | TRBV29-1 | TGCAGCGGTGAGCGGAGGGCGTATGGCTACACCTTC | CSGERRAYGYTF
16 | NA | NA | TRBJ2-3 | TRBV10-3 | TGTGCCATCAGCGAGGGGGTAGGGCTGGCCACAGATACGCAGTATTTT | CAISEGVGLATDTQYF
14 | NA | NA | TRBJ1-2 | TRBV12-3/TRBV12-4 | TGTGCCAGCAGTTTAAACCCCCAACACTATGGCTACACCTTC | CASSLNPQHYGYTF
16 | NA | NA | TRBJ1-1 | TRBV5-1 | TGCGCCAGCAGCTTGGGGTTTCGCAGGGAGAACACTGAAGCTTTCTTT | CASSLGFRRENTEAFF
13 | few | NA | TRBJ2-6 | TRBV7-2 | TGTGCCGTAGGGGTTTCGGGGGCCAACGTCCTGACTTTC | CAVGVSGANVLTF
13 | NA | NA | TRBJ1-1 | TRBV4-2 | TGTGCCAGCAGCTACACCCAGGGAGGGGAAGCTTTCTTT | CASSYTQGGEAFF
18 | NA | NA | TRBJ2-7 | TRBV3-1 | TGTGCCAGCAGCCAATTCGGGAGACGCCGGGACAGTTACTACGAGCAGTACTTC | CASSQFGRRRDSYYEQYF
14 | few | NA | TRBJ2-7 | TRBV6-2/TRBV6-3 | TGTGCCAGCAGTTACGGGGCAGGGGTCTACGAGCAGTACTTC | CASSYGAGVYEQYF
16 | once | TRBD2 | TRBJ2-1 | TRBV6-6 | TGTGCCAGCAGTTACCCTAGCGGGGGCGGTTCTAATGAGCAGTTCTTC | CASSYPSGGGSNEQFF
12 | few | NA | TRBJ2-1 | TRBV7-8 | TGTGCCAGCAGCTCGCAGTCGAAGCTGCAGTTCTTC | CASSSQSKLQFF
14 | NA | NA | TRBJ1-4 | TRBV7-2 | TGTCCCAGCAGCTTAGTGGCGTGGGGGGAAAAACTGTTTTTT | CPSSLVAWGEKLFF
13 | few | TRBD1 | TRBJ1-1 | TRBV29-1 | TGCAGCGTTGAAGACAGGGGGGACACTGAAGCTTTCTTT | CSVEDRGDTEAFF
15 | NA | NA | TRBJ1-5 | TRBV20-1 | TGCAGTGCTCTAGGACAGCCGTGGGGCAATCAGCCCCAGCATTTT | CSALGQPWGNQPQHF
15 | few | NA | TRBJ1-5 | TRBV7-2 | TGTGCCAGCAGCTTAGGGGGGACGGAGAATCAGCCCCAGCATTTT | CASSLGGTENQPQHF
14 | NA | NA | TRBJ1-2 | TRBV2 | TGTGCCAGCAGCGGGTCCGGGACTCTCTATGGCTACACCTTC | CASSGSGTLYGYTF
16 | NA | NA | TRBJ2-3 | TRBV4-1 | TGCGCCAGCAGCCAAGACGTGGCCCCGGTGGCAGATACGCAGTATTTT | CASSQDVAPVADTQYF
14 | NA | NA | TRBJ2-3 | TRBV7-2 | TGTGCCAGCAGCTTGGAACTTTTCACAGATACGCAGTATTTT | CASSLELFTDTQYF